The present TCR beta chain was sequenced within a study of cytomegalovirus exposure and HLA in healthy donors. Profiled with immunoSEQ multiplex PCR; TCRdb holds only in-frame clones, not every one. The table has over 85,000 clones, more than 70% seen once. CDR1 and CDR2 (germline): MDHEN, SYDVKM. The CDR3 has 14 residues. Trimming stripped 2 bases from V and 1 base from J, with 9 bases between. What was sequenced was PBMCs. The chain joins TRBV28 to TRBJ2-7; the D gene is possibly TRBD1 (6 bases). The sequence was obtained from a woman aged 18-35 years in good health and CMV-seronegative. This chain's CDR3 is CASSLTTGSYEQYF. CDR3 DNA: TGTGCCAGCAGTTTAACGACAGGATCCTACGAGCAGTACTTC.